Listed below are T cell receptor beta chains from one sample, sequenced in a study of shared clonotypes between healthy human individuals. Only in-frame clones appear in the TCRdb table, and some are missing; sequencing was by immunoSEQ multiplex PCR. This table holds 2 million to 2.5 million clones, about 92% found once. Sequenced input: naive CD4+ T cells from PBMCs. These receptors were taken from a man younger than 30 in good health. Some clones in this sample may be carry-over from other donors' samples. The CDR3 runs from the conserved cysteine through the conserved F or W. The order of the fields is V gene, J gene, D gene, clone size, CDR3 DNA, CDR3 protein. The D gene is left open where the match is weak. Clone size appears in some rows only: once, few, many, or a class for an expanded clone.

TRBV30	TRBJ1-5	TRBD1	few	TGTGCCCGACGCCGGGGGGGACAGGGGGACCAGCCCCAGCATTTT	CARRRGGQGDQPQHF
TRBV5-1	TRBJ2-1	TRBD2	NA	TGCGCCAGCAGTAGCGGGGACTACAATGAGCAGTTCTTC	CASSSGDYNEQFF
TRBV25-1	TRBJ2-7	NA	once	TGTGCCAGCACCGGAGGGGGAACACGCTACGAGCAGTACTTC	CASTGGGTRYEQYF
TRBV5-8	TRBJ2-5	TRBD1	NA	TGTGCCAGCAGCCTGGACAGGGGGGAGACCCAGTACTTC	CASSLDRGETQYF
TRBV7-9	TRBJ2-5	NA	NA	TGTGCCAGCAGACCTACTGCCGGTAGACAGTCAGGAGAGACCCAGTACTTC	CASRPTAGRQSGETQYF
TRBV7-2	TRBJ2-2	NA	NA	TGTGCCAGCAGCTTAGTCCGAGGGAGACGGGAGCTGTTTTTT	CASSLVRGRRELFF
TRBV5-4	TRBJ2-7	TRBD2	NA	TGTGCCAGCAGCTTGTCGGCTAGCGGGAGCGCACCCCCACACGAGCAGTACTTC	CASSLSASGSAPPHEQYF
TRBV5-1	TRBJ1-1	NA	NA	TGCGCCAGCAGCTTGGCCCCGGGGAACATGAACACTGAAGCTTTCTTT	CASSLAPGNMNTEAFF
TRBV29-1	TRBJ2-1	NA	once	TGCAGCGTTGAGAGGGGGGTCAATGAGCAGTTCTTC	CSVERGVNEQFF
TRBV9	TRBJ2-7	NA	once	TGTGCCAGCAGCGTAGGGACGGGAGCCTACGAGCAGTACTTC	CASSVGTGAYEQYF
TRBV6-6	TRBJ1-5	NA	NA	TGTGCCAGCAGCGAGCGTAGCAATCAGCCCCAGCATTTT	CASSERSNQPQHF
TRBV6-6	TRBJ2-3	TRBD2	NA	TGTGCCAGCAGTGCGAGACTAGCGGGCACAGATACGCAGTATTTT	CASSARLAGTDTQYF
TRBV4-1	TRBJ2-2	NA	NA	TGCGCCAGCAGCCAAGAGGGCAGGACGAGGACCGGGGAGCTGTTTTTT	CASSQEGRTRTGELFF
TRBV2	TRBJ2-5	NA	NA	TGTGCCAGCAGTGGACATCGCCAAGAGACCCAGTACTTC	CASSGHRQETQYF
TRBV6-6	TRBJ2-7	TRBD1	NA	TGTGCCAGCAGTTACGGGACAGGGGACACCTACGAGCAGTACTTC	CASSYGTGDTYEQYF
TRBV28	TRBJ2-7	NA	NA	TGTGCCAGCAGTGGACCATTACCACGCGAGCAGTACTTC	CASSGPLPREQYF
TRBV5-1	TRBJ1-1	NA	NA	TGCGCCAGCAGCCCAACGACCGGTGGAACTGAAGCTTTCTTT	CASSPTTGGTEAFF
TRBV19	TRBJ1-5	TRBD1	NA	TGTGCCAGTAGTCCCAGGGGGAGAGGCGATCAGCCCCAGCATTTT	CASSPRGRGDQPQHF
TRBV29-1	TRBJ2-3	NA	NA	TGCAGCGTCGGGTCGAGCACAGATACGCAGTATTTT	CSVGSSTDTQYF
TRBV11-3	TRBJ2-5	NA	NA	TGTGCCAGCAGCCCGGGACTGCGGAAGGAGACCCAGTACTTC	CASSPGLRKETQYF
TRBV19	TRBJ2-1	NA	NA	TGTGCCAGTAGTATAAGGGTAGCTAGTTCGTACAATGAGCAGTTCTTC	CASSIRVASSYNEQFF
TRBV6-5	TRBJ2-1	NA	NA	TGTGCCAGCAGTTACTCGGGGGAAGGCGGGGATGAGCAGTTCTTC	CASSYSGEGGDEQFF
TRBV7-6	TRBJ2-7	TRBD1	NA	TGTGCCAGCAGCTATCTGGGACAGGGGGCTTACGAGCAGTACTTC	CASSYLGQGAYEQYF
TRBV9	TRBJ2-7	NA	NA	TGTGCCAGCAGCGTAGGGCCAAAGGTCCCCTACGAGCAGTACTTC	CASSVGPKVPYEQYF
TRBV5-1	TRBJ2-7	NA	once	TGCGCCAGCAGCTGGGTCGCTGGTCAGGGATTCTACGAGCAGTACTTC	CASSWVAGQGFYEQYF
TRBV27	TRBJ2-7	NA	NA	TGTGCCAGCAGAACTGCACCCTACGAGCAGTACTTC	CASRTAPYEQYF
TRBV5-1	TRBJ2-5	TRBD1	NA	TGCGCCAGCAGCATGGGACAGGGGTACCAAGAGACCCAGTACTTC	CASSMGQGYQETQYF
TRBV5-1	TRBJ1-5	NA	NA	TGCGCCAGCAGCTTGGATGGGGGAGCTCAGCCCCAGCATTTT	CASSLDGGAQPQHF
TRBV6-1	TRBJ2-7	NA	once	TGTGCCAGCACCCTTCTAGTCGGGGGAACCTACGAGCAGTACTTC	CASTLLVGGTYEQYF
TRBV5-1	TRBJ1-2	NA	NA	TGCGCCAGCACCGAGGCTCCGAGCGCTAACTATGGCTACACCTTC	CASTEAPSANYGYTF
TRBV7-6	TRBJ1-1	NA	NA	TGTGCCAGCAGCTACGGGGTGAACACTGAAGCTTTCTTT	CASSYGVNTEAFF
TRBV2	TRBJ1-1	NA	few	TGTGCCAGCAGTATTGACAGAAACACTGAAGCTTTCTTT	CASSIDRNTEAFF
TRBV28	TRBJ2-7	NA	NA	TGTGCCAGCAGTTTGGGCCACCCCTACGAGCAGTACTTC	CASSLGHPYEQYF
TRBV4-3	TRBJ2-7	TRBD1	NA	TGCGCCAGCAGCCAGGGGACAGGGCTCTCCTACGAGCAGTACTTC	CASSQGTGLSYEQYF
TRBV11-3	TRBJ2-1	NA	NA	TGTGCCAGCAGCCCTGGCCCTTCGGCAGGCTGGGTTCGTTACAATGAGCAGTTCTTC	CASSPGPSAGWVRYNEQFF
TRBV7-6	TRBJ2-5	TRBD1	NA	TGTGCCAGCAGGGGACAGCCGGGGGAGACCCAGTACTTC	CASRGQPGETQYF
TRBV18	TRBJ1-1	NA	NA	TGTGCCAGCTCACCTCCACAGGGAGCTGAAGCTTTCTTT	CASSPPQGAEAFF
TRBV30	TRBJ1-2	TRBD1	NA	TGTGCCTGGAGTTTCGCAGGGGGGTATGGCTACACCTTC	CAWSFAGGYGYTF
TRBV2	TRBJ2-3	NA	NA	TGTGCCAGCAGCTACGGCCGACTAGGAGTGGAAGGGGATACGCAGTATTTT	CASSYGRLGVEGDTQYF
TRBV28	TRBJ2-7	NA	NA	TGTGCCAGCAGTGGTGCCTACGAGCAGTACTTC	CASSGAYEQYF
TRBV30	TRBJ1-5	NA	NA	TGTGCCTGGAGTGTACCCTCTTCGATAAATCAGCCCCAGCATTTT	CAWSVPSSINQPQHF
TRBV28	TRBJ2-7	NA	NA	TGTGCCAGCAGACCGCGGGACTTACCCTTCTACGAGCAGTACTTC	CASRPRDLPFYEQYF
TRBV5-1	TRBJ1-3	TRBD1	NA	TGCGCCAGCAGCCTCCGGGACAGGGGCTCTGGAAACACCATATATTTT	CASSLRDRGSGNTIYF
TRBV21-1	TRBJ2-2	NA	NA	TGTGCCAGCAGCCCGTGGCCGAACACCGGGGAGCTGTTTTTT	CASSPWPNTGELFF
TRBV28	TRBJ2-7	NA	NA	TGTGCCAGCAACGAAAGGGACCCCGCCGGCTCCTACGAGCAGTACTTC	CASNERDPAGSYEQYF
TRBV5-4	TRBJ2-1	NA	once	TGTGCCAGCAGCCTAACAGGTTCCCCTCCCAATGAGCAGTTCTTC	CASSLTGSPPNEQFF
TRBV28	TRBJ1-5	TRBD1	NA	TGTGCCAGCAGTTTAGGCACAGGGGTCAATCAGCCCCAGCATTTT	CASSLGTGVNQPQHF